This TCR beta chain was found in a study of blood T cell repertoires in COVID-19. CDR1 LNHDA and CDR2 SQIVND come from the germline V gene (reference sequence). CDR3 size: 15 residues. The V end was cut by 3 bases, the J end by 2 bases, with 11 bases between. Assay: immunoSEQ multiplex PCR; the TCRdb copy retains only in-frame clones and omits some. In the table there are about 250,000 clones, 65% to 85% of which are singletons. The specimen sequenced was peripheral blood. The source of this sequence is a human donor in a cohort sampled during active COVID-19. The rearrangement joins TRBV19 to TRBJ1-3, with D uncertain. As DNA, the CDR3 is TGTGCCAGTAGTATCGGGAGGTCAGCTGGAAACACCATATATTTT. Its protein product is CASSIGRSAGNTIYF.